This TCR beta chain comes out of a study of low-dose radiotherapy and immunotherapy resistance in tumors. The CDR3 totals 15 residues. CDR1 and CDR2 from the germline V gene are SQVTM and ANQGSEA. V trimming: 6 bases; J trimming: 5 bases; junction bases outside the gene matches: 11. Primers used for first-strand cDNA, a TRAV- and TRBV-specific set, covered both alpha and beta chains. Using a constant-region primer together with a V-primer adapter, TCRs were subjected to about 20 PCR cycles of amplification. MiXCR, run by TCRdb on the reads, gives a single entry per CDR3 protein. The sample contains approximately 100,000 distinct CDR3 sequences, less than 25% of which appear only once. Regarding time point: after trial treatment. Treatment in this sample: LDRT plus nivolumab, ipilimumab, low-dose cyclophosphamide and aspirin (RACIN trial). The donors' treatment consisted of nivolumab, ipilimumab, aspirin, low-dose cyclophosphamide and low-dose radiotherapy. Inclusion covered patients whose advanced solid tumors lacked tumor-infiltrating lymphocytes.

This clonotype was recorded many times. The clonotype was recovered from a male donor with prostate cancer. This sample comprised PBMCs, obtained after low-dose radiotherapy plus immunotherapy. The chain is built from TRBV29-1 and TRBJ2-5, with 11 bases matching TRBD2. The CDR3 protein is CSVEMTSGVLETQYF. The CDR3 DNA sequence: TGCAGCGTAGAAATGACTAGCGGGGTCCTGGAGACCCAGTACTTC.